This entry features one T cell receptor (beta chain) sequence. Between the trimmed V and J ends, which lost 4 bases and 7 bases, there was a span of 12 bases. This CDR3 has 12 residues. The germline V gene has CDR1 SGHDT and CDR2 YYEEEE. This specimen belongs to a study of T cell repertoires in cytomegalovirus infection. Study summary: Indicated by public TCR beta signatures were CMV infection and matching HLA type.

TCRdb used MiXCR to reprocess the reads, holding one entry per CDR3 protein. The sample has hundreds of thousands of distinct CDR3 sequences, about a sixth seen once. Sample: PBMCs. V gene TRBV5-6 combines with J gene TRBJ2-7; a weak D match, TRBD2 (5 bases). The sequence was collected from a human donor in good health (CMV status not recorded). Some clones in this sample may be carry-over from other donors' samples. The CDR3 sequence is CASSKGGVEQYF. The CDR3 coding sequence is TGTGCCAGCAGCAAAGGAGGAGTAGAGCAGTACTTC.